These 12 T cell receptor beta chains share one sample of origin, sequenced in a study of cytomegalovirus exposure and HLA in healthy donors. It was with 60 Vbeta and 13 Jbeta primers that the PCR ran. The method was immunoSEQ multiplex PCR; TCRdb's version includes in-frame clones alone and lacks a portion of them. The sample yields some 100,000 clones, approximately 73% seen once. Sequenced input: PBMCs. Every receptor here comes from a woman between 50 and 59 years old in good health and CMV-seropositive.

Only a few counts were recorded for this clone. At the DNA level, this CDR3 is encoded by other sequences in the same sample as well. V usage is TRBV4-2 and J usage is TRBJ2-3; 11 positions match TRBD2. The J segment lost 3 bases and the V segment lost 3 bases, leaving 5 bases of the junction unmatched. The CDR3 runs 16 residues. Germline CDR1 reads LGHNA; CDR2 reads YNFKEQ. The CDR3 nucleotides are TGTGCCAGCAGCCAGGGTAGCGGGGGGGGGACAGATACGCAGTATTTT. Translating gives CASSQGSGGGTDTQYF.

This rearrangement joins TRBV5-8 to TRBJ1-1; D is possibly TRBD1 (5 bases). This CDR3 has 14 residues. Germline V gene lookup returns CDR1 SGHTS and CDR2 YDEGEE. V was shortened by 7 bases and J by 0 bases, with 13 bases between the two germline ends. The CDR3 bases are TGTGCCAGCCGACGCGGGGGGATGAACACTGAAGCTTTCTTT. Residues: CASRRGGMNTEAFF.

This sequence joins TRBV11-2 and TRBJ2-1; 11 nucleotides line up with TRBD1. V shed 3 bases, J shed 5 bases, and the junction held 9 bases outside the gene matches. CDR3 length: 17 amino acids. Germline V gene data show CDR1 as SGHAT and CDR2 as FQNNGV. As DNA, the CDR3 is TGTGCCAGCAGCTTCGCGCTCCCGGGACAGGGGGACAATGAGCAGTTCTTC. Protein sequence: CASSFALPGQGDNEQFF.

This chain joins TRBV18 and TRBJ2-2, with D possibly being TRBD1 (5 bases). The germline gives CDR1 KGHSH, CDR2 LQKENI. Trimming left V 6 bases short and J 4 bases short, with 15 bases between. The CDR3 loop spans 15 amino acids. CDR3 in DNA: TGTGCCAGCTCCCTGGACACTCCTCTCACCGGGGAGCTGTTTTTT. It specifies CASSLDTPLTGELFF.

This clone was found once. The chain couples TRBV15 to TRBJ1-1; no firm D call. The CDR3 is 14 residues long. Germline V gene data show CDR1 as LNHNV and CDR2 as YYDKDF (reference sequence). The V end was cut by 0 bases, the J end by 8 bases, with 13 bases between. The DNA of the CDR3 is TGTGCCACCAGCAGAGATGCGTCGGGGTCCGAAGCTTTCTTT. Translated: CATSRDASGSEAFF. Based on the CDR3 plus reference TRBV15 and TRBJ1-1, the full variable domain is DAMVIQNPRYQVTQFGKPVTLSCSQTLNHNVMYWYQQKSSQAPKLLFHYYDKDFNNEADTPDNFQSRRPNTSFCFLDIRSPGLGDTAMYLCATSRDASGSEAFFGQGTRLTVV.

J is TRBJ1-6 and V is TRBV6-1, with D possibly being TRBD1 (6 bases). Germline CDR1 and CDR2: MNHNS and SASEGT. This CDR3 contains 15 residues. V lost 8 bases and J lost 7, with 18 bases in between. CDR3: CASLEGAGVNSPLHF. Written as DNA, the CDR3 is TGTGCCAGCCTTGAAGGGGCAGGGGTGAATTCACCCCTCCACTTT.

This clone was detected a few times. This chain uses TRBV2 with TRBJ1-1; perhaps TRBD1 as D (6 bases). V lost 6 bases to trimming and J lost 0 bases, with 14 bases between them. The CDR3 sequence is 15 residues long. Germline V gene sequence: CDR1 SNHLY, CDR2 FYNNEI. CDR3 sequence: CASRMRTAMNTEAFF. The CDR3 nucleotides are TGTGCCAGCAGGATGCGGACAGCTATGAACACTGAAGCTTTCTTT.

This clone was detected a few times. The chain recombines TRBV7-3 with TRBJ2-7, with D perhaps TRBD2 (5 bases). CDR1 and CDR2 from the germline V gene are SGHTA and FQGTGA. V dropped 4 bases and J dropped 7 bases, with 11 bases sitting between them. The CDR3 extends over 12 amino acids. The CDR3 loop is CASSSGVGEQYF. The DNA for the CDR3 is TGTGCCAGCAGCTCCGGGGTAGGTGAGCAGTACTTC.

This chain links TRBV23-1 with TRBJ2-2; maybe TRBD1 (5 bases). TRBV23-1 is treated as an ORF (open reading frame) with a function not yet certain. V gave up 3 bases and J gave up 1 base, with 9 bases separating them. This CDR3 is 15 amino acids long. The CDR3 DNA is TGCGCCAGCAGTCAGGCAGGGAAGAACACCGGGGAGCTGTTTTTT. It yields the protein CASSQAGKNTGELFF.

The chain uses TRBV4-3 and TRBJ2-1; D remains unclear. The CDR3 covers 14 residues. V was trimmed by 2 bases and J by 6 bases, leaving 11 bases between them. Germline CDR1 is LGHNA and CDR2 is YSLEER. For the CDR3, the DNA is TGCGCCAGCAGCCAACAGGTCGAATCCAATGAGCAGTTCTTC. Protein sequence: CASSQQVESNEQFF.

The chain couples TRBV27 to TRBJ2-7; 10 bases line up with TRBD2. CDR1 MNHEY and CDR2 SMNVEV come from the germline V gene (reference sequence). The CDR3 consists of 14 residues. Trimming at V came to 4 bases and at J to 5 bases, leaving 5 bases not matched to a gene. The CDR3 nucleotides are TGTGCCAGCAGTTCGAGCGGGAGGGACCACGAGCAGTACTTC. Residues: CASSSSGRDHEQYF.

The chain has TRBV2 and TRBJ1-4, with 8 bases that match TRBD1. In germline, CDR1 is SNHLY, CDR2 FYNNEI. J lost 8 bases, V lost 10 bases, and 12 bases had no gene match. This CDR3 has 14 amino acids. The DNA of the CDR3 is TGTGCCACACTTTCGGACAGGGCTGGAGAAAAACTGTTTTTT. Its translation: CATLSDRAGEKLFF.